These T cell receptor beta chains were read from a single sample in a study of early T cells in non-severe SARS-CoV-2 infection. MiXCR was run by TCRdb on the 5' RACE reads, yielding one entry per CDR3 protein. The repertoire has more than 45,000 distinct CDR3 sequences, 9.5% to 15% of them found once; the top ten carry less than 4.5%. Source material: whole blood. All receptors come from an adult who was a healthcare worker with PCR-confirmed SARS-CoV-2 infection or an uninfected control (not recorded which). Both conserved end residues are part of each CDR3. The order of the fields is D gene, J gene, clone size, V gene, CDR3 protein, CDR3 DNA. A D gene is named only where the DNA matches it firmly. Rows may omit the clone size; those that give it use once, few, many or a size class.

- TRBJ1-3 few TRBV3-1 CASSQDRGASNTIYF TGTGCCAGCAGCCAAGATCGAGGGGCCTCGAACACCATATATTTT
- TRBJ2-1 - TRBV27 CASSFSRQRHNEQFF TGTGCCAGCAGTTTTTCGCGACAGCGGCACAATGAGCAGTTCTTC
- TRBJ2-1 - TRBV5-6 CASSRGARVSSYNEQFF TGTGCCAGCAGCCGGGGGGCCCGCGTGAGCTCCTACAATGAGCAGTTCTTC
TRBD2 TRBJ2-2 many TRBV24-1 CATSAQTSFTGELFF TGTGCCACCAGTGCCCAGACTAGCTTCACCGGGGAGCTGTTTTTT
TRBD1 TRBJ2-5 few TRBV20-1 CSARETGEGTQYF TGCAGTGCTAGAGAAACAGGGGAAGGGACCCAGTACTTC
TRBD2 TRBJ2-1 many TRBV5-1 CASSWTSGVSSYNEQFF TGCGCCAGCAGCTGGACTAGCGGGGTTAGCTCCTACAATGAGCAGTTCTTC
- TRBJ1-3 - TRBV2 CASRREQGRSGNTIYF TGTGCCAGCAGGAGGGAACAGGGCCGCTCTGGAAACACCATATATTTT
TRBD1 TRBJ2-7 - TRBV20-1 CSAFDPGQGTYEQYF TGCAGTGCTTTTGACCCGGGACAGGGGACCTACGAGCAGTACTTC
- TRBJ2-1 few TRBV15 CATSNDYNEQFF TGTGCCACCAGCAACGACTACAATGAGCAGTTCTTC
- TRBJ1-1 few TRBV5-1 CASSFGVSEAFF TGCGCCAGCAGCTTCGGGGTATCTGAAGCTTTCTTT
- TRBJ1-1 - TRBV3-1 CASRGGSEAFF TGTGCCAGCAGGGGGGGAAGTGAAGCTTTCTTT
- TRBJ2-3 few TRBV29-1 CSGTEDTQYF TGCAGCGGGACGGAAGATACGCAGTATTTT
- TRBJ2-1 few TRBV3-1 CASSQDGGGYNEQFF TGTGCCAGCAGCCAAGATGGAGGGGGCTACAATGAGCAGTTCTTC
TRBD1 TRBJ1-1 once TRBV4-1 CASSQFQGAETKAFF TGCGCCAGCAGCCAGTTCCAGGGGGCGGAAACTAAAGCTTTCTTT
- TRBJ1-2 - TRBV5-1 CASSSTDNYGYTF TGCGCCAGCAGCTCGACAGACAACTATGGCTACACCTTC
- TRBJ1-2 many TRBV2 CASTAWTADSGYTF TGTGCCAGCACCGCTTGGACGGCTGATTCGGGCTACACCTTC
TRBD1 TRBJ2-7 few TRBV29-1 CSVPKPGQVGNEQYF TGCAGCGTTCCTAAACCGGGACAGGTCGGAAACGAGCAGTACTTC
TRBD2 TRBJ2-7 few TRBV7-2 CASSSGGAGVGYEQYF TGTGCCAGCAGCTCCGGGGGAGCGGGAGTCGGGTACGAGCAGTACTTC
- TRBJ2-7 few TRBV5-1 CASSLEFREQYF TGCGCCAGCAGCTTGGAGTTTAGGGAGCAGTACTTC
- TRBJ2-5 - TRBV15 CATKVGSAETQYF TGTGCCACCAAGGTTGGTAGCGCAGAGACCCAGTACTTC
- TRBJ2-2 - TRBV18 CASSPSRGELFF TGTGCCAGCTCACCATCCCGGGGGGAGCTGTTTTTT
TRBD2 TRBJ2-1 few TRBV12-3/TRBV12-4 CASRKTSGRAPIYNEQFF TGTGCCAGCAGGAAGACTAGCGGGAGGGCCCCTATCTACAATGAGCAGTTCTTC
TRBD1 TRBJ1-1 few TRBV14 CASSQRGPGFWSDTEAFF TGTGCCAGCAGCCAAAGGGGGCCAGGGTTTTGGTCGGACACTGAAGCTTTCTTT
- TRBJ2-7 few TRBV20-1 CSASPGSAYEQYF TGCAGTGCTAGCCCCGGGAGCGCCTACGAGCAGTACTTC
- TRBJ2-1 - TRBV18 CASSPLSGLGQFF TGTGCCAGCTCACCACTATCCGGGTTAGGGCAGTTCTTC
TRBD1 TRBJ2-7 - TRBV4-1 CASSQSRTGSYEQYF TGCGCCAGCAGCCAATCACGGACAGGGTCCTACGAGCAGTACTTC
- TRBJ1-1 - TRBV6-1 CASTVSGANTEAFF TGTGCCAGCACCGTAAGTGGGGCCAACACTGAAGCTTTCTTT
TRBD1 TRBJ2-2 many TRBV29-1 CSVRTGENTGELFF TGCAGCGTTCGGACAGGGGAGAACACCGGGGAGCTGTTTTTT
- TRBJ1-4 many TRBV25-1 CASSETGWSEKLFF TGTGCCAGCAGTGAGACAGGATGGAGTGAAAAACTGTTTTTT
- TRBJ2-1 - TRBV5-1 CASSGPGLNEQFF TGCGCCAGCAGCGGGCCGGGACTGAATGAGCAGTTCTTC
TRBD1 TRBJ2-7 many TRBV3-1 CASSQGPRGHYEQYF TGTGCCAGCAGCCAAGGGCCCAGGGGGCACTACGAGCAGTACTTC
- TRBJ1-5 many TRBV7-3 CASSLGGGNQPQHF TGTGCCAGCAGCTTAGGTGGGGGCAATCAGCCCCAGCATTTT